Detailed here is one T cell receptor beta chain. TCRdb keeps only in-frame clones here, not all; method: immunoSEQ multiplex PCR. Of more than 80,000 clones in the sample, roughly 96% are singletons; the top ten hold about 1.3%. The CDR3 is made up of 13 amino acids. V was pared by 0 bases and J by 1 base, with 6 bases between. Germline CDR1 SQVTM, CDR2 ANQGSEA. This sample is drawn from a study of cytomegalovirus exposure and HLA in healthy donors. Source material: PBMCs. The receptor was isolated from a young woman in good health and CMV-seronegative. V gene TRBV29-1 combines with J gene TRBJ1-1; possibly TRBD1 for D (5 bases). CDR3 sequence reads: CSVEEQANTEAFF. The CDR3 DNA reads TGCAGCGTTGAAGAACAGGCGAACACTGAAGCTTTCTTT.